A single T cell receptor (beta chain) is shown here with its context. Germline V gene lookup returns CDR1 MNHEY and CDR2 SVGAGI. The CDR3 is 13 amino acids. After removal of 2 bases from V and 7 bases from J, the junction contained 4 bases not matched to a gene. Clones were sequenced by immunoSEQ multiplex PCR, and TCRdb holds only the in-frame ones, with some missing. Of approximately 200,000 clones in the sample, 88% were seen once. The sample is drawn from a study of blood T cell repertoires in COVID-19. At the level of the study: Some COVID-19 samples were acute and others convalescent; all came from the United States, Italy and Spain.

This TCR was recovered from a man between 18 and 35 years old with active or convalescent COVID-19. The sequenced sample was peripheral blood. The chain is built from TRBV6-5 and TRBJ1-1, with 7 bases lining up with TRBD1. CDR3 nucleotide sequence: TGTGCCAGCAGTTACGGACAGGCGCTTGAAGCTTTCTTT. It specifies CASSYGQALEAFF.